This T cell receptor beta chain was sequenced during a study of graft-versus-host responses after intestinal transplantation. The overall study: Each recipient received anti-thymocyte globulin induction, then tacrolimus and steroids for 2 to 4 years.

A remark on this clone: Its antigen is unidentified.

Study-wide results and caveats: Where graft-donor T cell macrochimerism was present, patients had high graft-versus-host to host-versus-graft clonal ratios in allografts.

Profiled with immunoSEQ multiplex PCR; TCRdb holds only in-frame clones, not every one. The table records about 80,000 clones, about 88% of them present only once. The CDR3 covers 16 residues. CDR1 PRHDT and CDR2 FYEKMQ come from the germline V gene (reference sequence). The junction had 14 bases not matched to a gene; V was cut back by 4 bases and J by 6 bases. The TCR originated in a human donor who received an intestinal transplant. The material sequenced was unstimulated CD4+ T cells sorted from spleen or lymph node cells, taken before intestinal transplant. This chain connects TRBV13 to TRBJ1-2, with TRBD1 matching 7 bases. The CDR3 loop reads CASSSLGPDRVDGYTF. DNA of the CDR3: TGTGCCAGCAGCTCGCTAGGGCCTGACAGGGTGGATGGCTACACCTTC.